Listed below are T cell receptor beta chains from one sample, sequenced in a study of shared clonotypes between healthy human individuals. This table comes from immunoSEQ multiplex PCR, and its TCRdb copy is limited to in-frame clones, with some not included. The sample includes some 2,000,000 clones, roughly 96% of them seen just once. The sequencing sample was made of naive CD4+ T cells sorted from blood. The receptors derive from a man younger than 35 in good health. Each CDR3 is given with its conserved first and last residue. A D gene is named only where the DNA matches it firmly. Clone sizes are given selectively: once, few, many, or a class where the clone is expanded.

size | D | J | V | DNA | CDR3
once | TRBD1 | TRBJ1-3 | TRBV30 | TGTGCCTGGAGTGGGACAGGCGCCTCGAACACCATATATTTT | CAWSGTGASNTIYF
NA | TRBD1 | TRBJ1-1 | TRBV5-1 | TGCGCCAGCAGCTGGACAGGGGTCGGGACCAACACTGAAGCTTTCTTT | CASSWTGVGTNTEAFF
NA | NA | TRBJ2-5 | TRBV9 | TGTGCCAGCAGCCCCAATCCCGGAACCCAGTACTTC | CASSPNPGTQYF
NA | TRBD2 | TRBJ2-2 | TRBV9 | TGTGCCAGCAGCGTTCATCAGGCGGGAGTTACCGGGGAGCTGTTTTTT | CASSVHQAGVTGELFF
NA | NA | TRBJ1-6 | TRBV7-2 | TGTGCCAGCACCTTGGACAGAAGTTATAATTCACCCCTCCACTTT | CASTLDRSYNSPLHF
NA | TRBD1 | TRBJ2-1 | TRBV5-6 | TGTGCCAGCAGCTTGCGGCGGACAGGGGTCAATGAGCAGTTCTTC | CASSLRRTGVNEQFF
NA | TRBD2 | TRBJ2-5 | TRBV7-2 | TGTGCCAGCAGCTCTACTAGCGGGGGGCCGTGGGAGACCCAGTACTTC | CASSSTSGGPWETQYF
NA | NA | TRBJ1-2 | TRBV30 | TGTGCCTGGAGTGAGCGCAGGGAAGATGGCTACACCTTC | CAWSERREDGYTF
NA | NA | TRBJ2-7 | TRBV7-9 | TGTGCCAGCAGCCCGTGGGCGGGGAGCTCCTACGAGCAGTACTTC | CASSPWAGSSYEQYF
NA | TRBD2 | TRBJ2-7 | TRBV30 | TGTGCCTGGAGTGACCGGCGCGGGAGGACCTACGAGCAGTACTTC | CAWSDRRGRTYEQYF
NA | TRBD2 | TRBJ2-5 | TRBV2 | TGTGCCAGCAGTCGCCTGACTAGCGGGGTCGAGACCCAGTACTTC | CASSRLTSGVETQYF
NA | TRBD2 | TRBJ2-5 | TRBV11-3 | TGTGCCAGCAGCGAGTTATGTGATCTCGAGCGGGGGGGCCGGTTAGAGACCCAGTACTTC | CASSELCDLERGGRLETQYF
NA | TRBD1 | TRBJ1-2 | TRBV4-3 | TGCGCCAGCAGCCAAGAAAGGGGGCCCCCTAACTATGGCTACACCTTC | CASSQERGPPNYGYTF
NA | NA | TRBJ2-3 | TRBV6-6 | TGTGCCAGCAGTAGGGACGGTACAGATACGCAGTATTTT | CASSRDGTDTQYF
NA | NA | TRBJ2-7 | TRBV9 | TGTGCCAGCAGCGTAGGAGGGTCGGGGAACGAGCAGTACTTC | CASSVGGSGNEQYF
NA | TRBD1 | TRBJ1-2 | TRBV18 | TGTGCCAGCTCACCTCGGACAGGGGGGTATGGCTACACCTTC | CASSPRTGGYGYTF
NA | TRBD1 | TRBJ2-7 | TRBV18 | TGTGCCAGCTCGGAGGGACAGGTCCGCTCCTACGAGCAGTACTTC | CASSEGQVRSYEQYF
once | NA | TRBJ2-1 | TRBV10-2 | TGCGCCAGCAGTGAGTACTCCTGGAGGAGCTGGTCCTACAATGAGCAGTTCTTC | CASSEYSWRSWSYNEQFF
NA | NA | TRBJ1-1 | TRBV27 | TGTGCCAGCAGCTATGGACTGGGGGACACTGAAGCTTTCTTT | CASSYGLGDTEAFF
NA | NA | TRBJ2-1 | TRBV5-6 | TGTGCCGGGGGAGAGGGCCTTAGCTCCTACAATGAGCAGTTCTTC | CAGGEGLSSYNEQFF
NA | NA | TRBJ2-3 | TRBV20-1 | TGCAGTGCTAGCCCAAAAGATACGCAGTATTTT | CSASPKDTQYF
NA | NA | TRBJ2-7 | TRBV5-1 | TGCGCCAGCAGCTTGGATGCAGGAACCTACGAGCAGTACTTC | CASSLDAGTYEQYF
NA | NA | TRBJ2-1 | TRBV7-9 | TGTGCCAGCAGCTCGGGACTGGAAAACAATGAGCAGTTCTTC | CASSSGLENNEQFF
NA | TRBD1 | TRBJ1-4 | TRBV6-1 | TGTGCCAGCAGTGAACAGGGACAGGGGCTCCAAAAACTGTTTTTT | CASSEQGQGLQKLFF
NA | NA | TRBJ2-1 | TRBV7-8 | TGTGCCAGCAGCTTACGGAGCTACAATGAGCAGTTCTTC | CASSLRSYNEQFF
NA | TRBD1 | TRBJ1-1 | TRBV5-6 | TGTGCCAGCAGCTTGTCCCAGGACAGGAGGAACACTGAAGCTTTCTTT | CASSLSQDRRNTEAFF
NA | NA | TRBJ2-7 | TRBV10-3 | TGTGCCATCAGTGATCCTACGGAGGGAAGGAGCTCCTACGAGCAGTACTTC | CAISDPTEGRSSYEQYF